This entry lists 23 T cell receptor beta chains sequenced from one sample in a study of cytomegalovirus exposure and HLA in healthy donors. Amplification used 60 Vbeta primers and 13 Jbeta primers. TCRdb's table, derived via immunoSEQ multiplex PCR, lists solely in-frame clones and lacks some. The sample includes 30,000 to 40,000 clones, around two fifths of them seen just once. The sequenced material came from PBMCs. These receptors were taken from a woman aged 45-65 years in good health and CMV-seronegative.

The chain is built from TRBV5-5 and TRBJ1-5; no firm D call. Germline-derived CDR1 and CDR2 are SGHKS and YYEKEE (reference sequence). This CDR3 has 15 residues. Deletions cut 0 bases from V and 2 bases from J, with 9 bases between. CDR3 DNA: TGTGCCAGCAGCTTGGGAGTATATGGCAATCAGCCCCAGCATTTT. Its translation is CASSLGVYGNQPQHF.

This clone was counted between two and nine times. Other DNA sequences within the sample encode an identical CDR3. V gene TRBV20-1 combines with J gene TRBJ2-1; D is undetermined. The germline V and J ends were trimmed by 5 bases and 8 bases, with 10 bases remaining between them. CDR3 length: 11 residues. Germline loops: CDR1 DFQATT, CDR2 SNEGSKA (reference sequence). CDR3 loop: CSASRRDEQFF. The CDR3 DNA reads TGCAGTGCTTCCAGACGGGATGAGCAGTTCTTC.

The V and J genes are TRBV30 and TRBJ1-2; D ambiguous. Trimming pared 3 bases from V and 4 bases from J, leaving 12 bases between. Germline V CDR1 and CDR2: GTSNPN, SVGIG (reference sequence). This CDR3 contains 13 residues. CDR3 region: CAWSRSAGYGYTF. DNA of the CDR3: TGTGCCTGGAGCAGATCGGCAGGCTATGGCTACACCTTC.

This clone was observed a few times. The chain joins TRBV5-4 to TRBJ2-7, with D maybe TRBD1 (7 bases). V lost 2 bases and J 4 bases, leaving 13 bases between the germline ends. This CDR3 has 14 amino acids. The germline V gene encodes CDR1 SGHNT and CDR2 YYREEE (reference sequence). The CDR3 coding sequence is TGTGCCAGCAGCTTCAGGGGGGCACCTTACGAGCAGTACTTC. Translated: CASSFRGAPYEQYF.

The chain is built from TRBV19 and TRBJ1-1; D remains unclear. The CDR3 has 11 residues. Germline V gene sequence: CDR1 LNHDA, CDR2 SQIVND (reference sequence). V lost 5 bases to trimming and J lost 1 base, with 2 bases between them. CDR3 region: CASSRNTEAFF. DNA of the CDR3: TGTGCCAGTAGTCGGAACACTGAAGCTTTCTTT.

This chain links TRBV6-5 with TRBJ2-1; 8 bases match TRBD2. CDR1 is MNHEY, CDR2 SVGAGI, per germline. J gave up 9 bases and V 5 bases, and 12 bases lay outside the gene matches. This CDR3 region has 15 residues. This CDR3 is CASSRSGRGRAEQFF. CDR3 DNA: TGTGCCAGCAGTCGGAGCGGGAGAGGTCGGGCTGAGCAGTTCTTC.

The chain employs TRBV5-1 and TRBJ1-1; no clear D. Germline V gene lookup returns CDR1 SGHRS and CDR2 YFSETQ. This CDR3 has 14 amino acids. Trimming took off 0 bases at V and 5 bases at J, with 11 bases between the two ends. CDR3: CASSLEGGGTEAFF. The CDR3 coding sequence is TGCGCCAGCAGCTTGGAGGGAGGTGGGACTGAAGCTTTCTTT.

The chain carries TRBV6-5 and TRBJ1-1, with 8 bases identical to TRBD1. Trimming took 0 bases from V and 3 from J; bases not matched to a gene: 6. Germline V gives CDR1 MNHEY, CDR2 SVGAGI. This CDR3 has 16 amino acids. CDR3 nucleotide sequence: TGTGCCAGCAGTTACTCGAAGGCAGGGGGCTACACTGAAGCTTTCTTT. It encodes CASSYSKAGGYTEAFF.

This sequence joins TRBV19 and TRBJ2-2; the match to TRBD2 covers 10 bases. The CDR3 runs to 15 residues. V gave up 5 bases and J gave up 7 bases; unmatched junction bases: 7. Germline CDR1 LNHDA, CDR2 SQIVND (reference sequence). The CDR3 nucleotides read TGTGCCAGTAGTTCCGGGACTAGCGCTGGCGGGGAGCTGTTTTTT. Protein: CASSSGTSAGGELFF. The whole variable domain, filled in from reference TRBV19 and TRBJ2-2, reads DGGITQSPKYLFRKEGQNVTLSCEQNLNHDAMYWYRQDPGQGLRLIYYSQIVNDFQKGDIAEGYSVSREKKESFPLTVTSAQKNPTAFYLCASSSGTSAGGELFFGEGSRLTVL.

This chain uses TRBV4-1 with TRBJ2-7, with 8 bases that match TRBD1. The J segment lost 1 base and the V segment lost 2 bases, leaving 7 bases of the junction unmatched. Germline V lookup: CDR1 MGHRA, CDR2 YSYEKL. The CDR3 totals 16 residues. The CDR3 DNA reads as TGCGCCAGCAGCCAACGACAGGGGTTGGGGTCCTACGAGCAGTACTTC. Its translation: CASSQRQGLGSYEQYF.

This sequence joins TRBV21-1 and TRBJ2-4; the D call in the table, TRBD1, was not verified against the DNA. TRBV21-1 is described as a pseudogene. This CDR3 is 14 amino acids long. The CDR3: CASSSRQSKNIQYF. The CDR3, as DNA: TGTGCCAGCAGCTCCCGACAGTCCAAAAACATTCAGTACTTC.

The genes are TRBV7-9 and TRBJ2-2; 8 bases line up with TRBD1. Trimming removed 0 bases from V and 5 bases from J; junction bases left unmatched: 5. This CDR3 spans 16 amino acids. CDR1 and CDR2 (germline): SEHNR, FQNEAQ (reference sequence). CDR3 amino acids: CASSLAGQGMTGELFF. As DNA, the CDR3 is TGTGCCAGCAGCTTAGCAGGACAGGGAATGACCGGGGAGCTGTTTTTT.

This chain joins TRBV27 and TRBJ2-7; 11 bases line up with TRBD1. The CDR3 is made up of 14 amino acids. The V gene end was trimmed by 5 bases and the J gene end by 7 bases; junction bases not matched to a gene: 7. CDR1 and CDR2 (germline): MNHEY, SMNVEV (reference sequence). The CDR3 DNA sequence: TGTGCCAGCAGTCCGGGGGACAGGGGGAGGGAGCAGTACTTC. Residues: CASSPGDRGREQYF.

The chain uses TRBV2 and TRBJ1-5; 12 bases align to TRBD1. After removal of 6 bases from V and 6 bases from J, the junction contained 3 bases not matched to a gene. The length of the CDR3 is 14 residues. Germline V lookup: CDR1 SNHLY, CDR2 FYNNEI. CDR3 in DNA: TGTGCCAGCAGGGGACAGGGGGCGGGTCAGCCCCAGCATTTT. It is translated as CASRGQGAGQPQHF.

The chain has TRBV2 and TRBJ2-3; possible D gene TRBD2, 5 bases. The germline V and J ends were trimmed by 7 bases and 2 bases, with 16 bases remaining between them. CDR1 and CDR2 from the germline V gene are SNHLY and FYNNEI. The CDR3 runs 15 residues. CDR3 sequence reads: CASTGGSGYTDTQYF. The CDR3 nucleotides are TGTGCCAGCACAGGCGGGTCAGGCTACACAGATACGCAGTATTTT.

This chain links TRBV4-1 with TRBJ2-1; 7 positions match TRBD2. J was trimmed by 2 bases and V by 0 bases; bases with no gene match: 7. The CDR3 spans 17 residues. Germline-derived CDR1 and CDR2 are MGHRA and YSYEKL. The CDR3, as DNA: TGCGCCAGCAGCCAAGAGAAGCGGGGCCCCCCCTACAATGAGCAGTTCTTC. It is translated as CASSQEKRGPPYNEQFF.

The J gene is TRBJ1-1, the V gene TRBV6-5; tentative D call: TRBD1 (5 bases). Deletions cut 5 bases from V and 8 bases from J, with 18 bases between. In germline, CDR1 is MNHEY, CDR2 SVGAGI. The CDR3 is 14 residues long. The CDR3: CASSPPGGGPEAFF. The CDR3 nucleotides are TGTGCCAGCAGTCCGCCGGGGGGAGGTCCCGAAGCTTTCTTT.

This clone came up a few times. The rearrangement links TRBV18 to TRBJ2-3; 8 bases align to TRBD2. V lost 1 base, J lost 1 base, and 1 base stayed unmatched. Germline V gene lookup returns CDR1 KGHSH and CDR2 LQKENI. The CDR3 covers 15 residues. CDR3 sequence reads: CASSPLGGGTDTQYF. CDR3 sequence (DNA): TGTGCCAGCTCACCACTCGGGGGGGGCACAGATACGCAGTATTTT.

The chain couples TRBV5-1 to TRBJ1-1; weak D call: TRBD1 (5 bases). The CDR3 is 13 residues long. The germline V gene has CDR1 SGHRS and CDR2 YFSETQ. Trimming took 4 bases from V and 1 from J, leaving 8 bases between them. In DNA form, the CDR3 reads TGCGCCAGCAGCCCGGGGGGGAACACTGAAGCTTTCTTT. Its protein product is CASSPGGNTEAFF.

This clone was observed a few times. The CDR3 sequence: CASSEPLQGSGNTEAFF. The CDR3 DNA follows: TGTGCCAGCAGTGAACCCTTACAGGGGTCGGGGAACACTGAAGCTTTCTTT. V gene TRBV2 combines with J gene TRBJ1-1; the match to TRBD1 covers 7 bases. CDR1 is SNHLY and CDR2 is FYNNEI in the germline V gene. The CDR3 is made up of 17 amino acids. The ends lost 2 bases at V and 1 base at J; junction bases unmatched: 10.

This rearrangement joins TRBV11-1 to TRBJ2-1; TRBD1 is a possible D gene (6 bases). Germline CDR1 and CDR2: SGHAT and FQDESV (reference sequence). The CDR3 totals 15 residues. Trimming removed 4 bases at V and 3 bases at J, with 13 bases between. The CDR3 DNA reads as TGTGCCAGCAGCTGGGGACACCAGCTCTACAATGAGCAGTTCTTC. Translating it yields CASSWGHQLYNEQFF.

This chain connects TRBV5-1 to TRBJ2-3; TRBD1 matches 11 bases. Germline assignment: CDR1 SGHRS and CDR2 YFSETQ. J lost 5 bases, V lost 5 bases, and 7 bases had no gene match. The CDR3 consists of 15 residues. The CDR3 reads CASRPDRGRIDTQYF. CDR3 bases: TGCGCCAGCAGACCGGACAGGGGGCGGATAGATACGCAGTATTTT.

The chain joins TRBV5-4 to TRBJ2-5, with no clear D. The CDR3 has 14 residues. Trimming left V 0 bases short and J 1 base short, with 7 bases between. The germline V gene encodes CDR1 SGHNT and CDR2 YYREEE (reference sequence). This CDR3 reads CASSLAQFQETQYF. CDR3 nucleotide sequence: TGTGCCAGCAGCTTGGCGCAGTTCCAAGAGACCCAGTACTTC.